The source of this T cell receptor beta chain is a study of cytomegalovirus exposure and HLA in healthy donors. Study results and caveats: The listing of 150 to 200 TCR beta chains classed them as cytomegalovirus-associated. Most observed TCR sequences were rare, whereas some public TCRs were detected in many donors. According to a subsequent analysis, TCR clusters identified in the first cohort showed a tendency to co-occur across the 120 or so validation repertoires.

The data were produced by immunoSEQ multiplex PCR, yet TCRdb's version contains in-frame clones alone and is incomplete. In the table there are some 110,000 clones, around 86% of which are singletons. This clone was recorded only once. As yet, its antigen is unknown. Donors were drawn from the approximately 110-subject validation cohort, separate from the approximately 620-subject first cohort. V lost 4 bases and J lost 3, with 11 bases in between. CDR3 size: 13 residues. The germline gives CDR1 SGHRS, CDR2 YFSETQ. V is TRBV5-1 and J is TRBJ2-7; tentative D call: TRBD2 (5 bases). This TCR derives from a man aged 18 to 29 in good health and CMV-seronegative. Sequenced sample: PBMCs. The CDR3 spells CASSTRRDYEQYF. In DNA form, the CDR3 reads TGCGCCAGCAGCACACGCCGGGACTACGAGCAGTACTTC.